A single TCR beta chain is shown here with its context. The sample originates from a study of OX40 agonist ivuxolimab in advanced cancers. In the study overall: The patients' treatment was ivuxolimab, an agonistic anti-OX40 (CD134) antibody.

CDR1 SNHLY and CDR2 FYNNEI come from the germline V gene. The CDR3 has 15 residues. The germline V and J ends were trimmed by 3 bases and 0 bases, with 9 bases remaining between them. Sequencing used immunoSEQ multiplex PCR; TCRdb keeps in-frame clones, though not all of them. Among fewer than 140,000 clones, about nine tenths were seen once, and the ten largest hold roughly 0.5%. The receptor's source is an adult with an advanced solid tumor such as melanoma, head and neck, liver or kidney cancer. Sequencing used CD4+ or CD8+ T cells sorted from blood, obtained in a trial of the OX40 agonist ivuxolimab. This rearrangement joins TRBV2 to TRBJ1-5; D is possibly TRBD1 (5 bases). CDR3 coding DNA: TGTGCCAGCAGTGAGGACGGACATAGCAATCAGCCCCAGCATTTT. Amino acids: CASSEDGHSNQPQHF.